A selection of T cell receptor beta chains follows, all from one sample in a study of blood T cell repertoires in COVID-19. The repertoire was sequenced with immunoSEQ multiplex PCR; TCRdb's copy has only in-frame clones and lacks some. The data contain roughly 180,000 clones, about 85% of them singletons. Specimen: PBMCs or T cells enriched from blood (not recorded which). The source is a man aged 35-49 years who had recovered from COVID-19. The CDR3 runs from the conserved cysteine through the conserved F or W. D genes are given only for firm matches. Clone sizes are given selectively: once, few, many, or a class where the clone is expanded.

>14|TRBV6-5|TRBJ1-1|.|.
TGTGCCAGCGGCAGGCTAAGTATGGGCACTGAAGCTTTCTTT
CASGRLSMGTEAFF
>12|TRBV9|TRBJ2-3|.|TRBD2
TGTGCCAGCAGGGCGGGAGGTGGTACGCAGTATTTT
CASRAGGGTQYF
>17|TRBV5-1|TRBJ2-6|once|TRBD1
TGCGCCAGCAGCCCACCGGACAGGGGGTTGGGGGCCAACGTCCTGACTTTC
CASSPPDRGLGANVLTF
>15|TRBV5-6|TRBJ2-1|.|TRBD1
TGTGCCAGCAGCTTTGGACAGGGGGCCTACAATGAGCAGTTCTTC
CASSFGQGAYNEQFF
>14|TRBV28|TRBJ1-4|.|.
TGTGCCAGCAGTTTATGGGACAGAAATGAAAAACTGTTTTTT
CASSLWDRNEKLFF
>13|TRBV25-1|TRBJ1-1|.|TRBD1
TGTGCCAGCCAGGGGGCTGGGACCACTGAAGCTTTCTTT
CASQGAGTTEAFF
>15|TRBV27|TRBJ1-5|.|TRBD1
TGTGCCAGCAGTTCCAGACAGGGCCCCAATCAGCCCCAGCATTTT
CASSSRQGPNQPQHF
>15|TRBV9|TRBJ2-5|.|TRBD2
TGTGCCAGCAGCCCCCCTCGGGCTAGCGGAGAGACCCAGTACTTC
CASSPPRASGETQYF
>8|TRBV28|TRBJ1-5|.|.
TGTGCCAGCGGAGCCCAGCATTTT
CASGAQHF
>16|TRBV3-1/TRBV3-2|TRBJ2-1|once|.
TGTGCCAGCAGCCAGTTTCTCTCCTCGGGGAACAATGAGCAGTTCTTC
CASSQFLSSGNNEQFF
>20|TRBV4-1|TRBJ2-7|.|.
TGCGCCAGCAGCCCCCTGCCTTTCGATTCCGGGACTTCATTCTCCTACGAGCAGTACTTC
CASSPLPFDSGTSFSYEQYF
>15|TRBV18|TRBJ1-4|.|.
TGTGCCAGCTCTCGGGATTCCTCAACTAATGAAAAACTGTTTTTT
CASSRDSSTNEKLFF
>15|TRBV29-1|TRBJ1-5|.|.
TGCAGCGAAAACGAAAGTCGGGGAAGAGGGCAGCCCCAGCATTTT
CSENESRGRGQPQHF
>13|TRBV2|TRBJ1-4|.|.
TGTGCCAGCAGGCCCGACAGTAATGAAAAACTGTTTTTT
CASRPDSNEKLFF
>16|TRBV5-1|TRBJ1-3|few|.
TGCGCCAGCAGCACGGAGGGACGGAGGACAGGAAACACCATATATTTT
CASSTEGRRTGNTIYF
>16|TRBV19|TRBJ1-5|once|.
TGTGCCAGTCGGGATCTCCCTGGGAATAGCAATCAGCCCCAGCATTTT
CASRDLPGNSNQPQHF
>16|TRBV4-1|TRBJ1-4|once|TRBD1
TGCGCCAGCAGCCAAGGACAGGGTCCCTTTATGGAAAAACTGTTTTTT
CASSQGQGPFMEKLFF
>15|TRBV6-1|TRBJ2-3|.|TRBD1
TGTGCCAGCAGTGATCGGGACAGGAGCACAGATACGCAGTATTTT
CASSDRDRSTDTQYF
>14|TRBV11-2|TRBJ1-2|once|.
TGTGCCAGCAGCTTAGTCACAGCTTCCTATGGCTACACCTTC
CASSLVTASYGYTF
>18|TRBV5-6|TRBJ2-7|.|TRBD2
TGTGCCAGCAGCCCGGACGCTGGTGTTGGGACTAGCTCCTACGAGCAGTACTTC
CASSPDAGVGTSSYEQYF
>15|TRBV5-1|TRBJ1-6|.|TRBD1
TGCGCCAGCAGCACGACAGGGGATGATAATTCACCCCTCCACTTT
CASSTTGDDNSPLHF
>16|TRBV7-8|TRBJ2-2|once|.
TGTGCCAGCAGCCTGACACACATCGCGAACACCGGGGAGCTGTTTTTT
CASSLTHIANTGELFF
>18|TRBV14|TRBJ2-6|.|.
TGTGCCAGCAGCCAATATCTTAGACACCACTCTGGGGCCAACGTCCTGACTTTC
CASSQYLRHHSGANVLTF
>14|TRBV5-1|TRBJ2-5|.|.
TGCGCCAGCAGCTTTTTGGGACTTCAAGAGACCCAGTACTTC
CASSFLGLQETQYF
>15|TRBV3-1/TRBV3-2|TRBJ1-3|.|.
TGTGCCAGCAGCCAAGAACGACTCTCTGGAAACACCATATATTTT
CASSQERLSGNTIYF
>14|TRBV9|TRBJ2-7|.|.
TGTGCCAGCAGCGTAGACCCGACAGTCAGCGAGCAGTACTTC
CASSVDPTVSEQYF
>15|TRBV30|TRBJ1-2|.|TRBD1
TGTGCCTGGAAGGAGGGGACAGTTTGGAAGGAGGGCTACACCTTC
CAWKEGTVWKEGYTF
>14|TRBV19|TRBJ2-2|once|TRBD1
TGTGCCAGTAGTCGCACAGGGGACACCGGGGAGCTGTTTTTT
CASSRTGDTGELFF
>15|TRBV5-4|TRBJ2-6|.|TRBD1
TGTGCCAGCAGCCCGACAGGGCGCGGGGCCAACGTCCTGACTTTC
CASSPTGRGANVLTF
>13|TRBV5-1|TRBJ1-2|.|.
TGCGCCAGCAGCATTGGGGCCGCCTATGGCTACACCTTC
CASSIGAAYGYTF
>18|TRBV28|TRBJ2-4|.|.
TGTGCCAGCAGTTCAATATACCCAGGGGCCCGGGCCAAAAACATTCAGTACTTC
CASSSIYPGARAKNIQYF
>16|TRBV9|TRBJ2-3|.|.
TGTGCCAGCAGCGTAGAGGCAGGGGACCGCGGAGATACGCAGTATTTT
CASSVEAGDRGDTQYF
>15|TRBV28|TRBJ1-3|.|.
TGTGCCAGCAGCCTCCCGACGGGGAAAGGAAACACCATATATTTT
CASSLPTGKGNTIYF
>14|TRBV6-2/TRBV6-3|TRBJ1-1|.|.
TGTGCCAGCAGCCGGTTCCAGGGGAGCGCTGAAGCTTTCTTT
CASSRFQGSAEAFF
>15|TRBV2|TRBJ2-5|.|.
TGTGCCAGCAGTGAAGGGTCGGTGAGACAAGAGACCCAGTACTTC
CASSEGSVRQETQYF
>12|TRBV2|TRBJ2-5|.|.
TGTGCCAGCAGGACAGACCAAGAGACCCAGTACTTC
CASRTDQETQYF
>17|TRBV5-1|TRBJ1-5|.|TRBD1
TGCGCCAGCAGCCCGGGGACAGGGGTTGAGAGCAATCAGCCCCAGCATTTT
CASSPGTGVESNQPQHF